These 28 T cell receptor beta chains share one sample of origin, sequenced in a study of T-cell reconstitution after alpha-beta-depleted transplantation in children. Preparation of the TCRbeta library used unique molecular identifiers. TCRdb recomputed calls from the PCR reads with MiXCR, one row per CDR3 protein. Among approximately 1,000,000 distinct CDR3 sequences listed, about 29% were seen once. The starting material was PBMCs, mostly from graft donor cells, obtained 360 days after TCRalphabeta/CD19-depleted stem cell transplant. These receptors originate from a boy younger than two who had a stem cell transplant for SCID, so the T cells may come from the graft donor.

There are many counts of this clonotype. The chain links TRBV29-1 to TRBJ2-3, with 9 bases matching TRBD2. Germline V gene sequence: CDR1 SQVTM, CDR2 ANQGSEA. CDR3 size: 15 residues. The ends lost 7 bases at V and 2 bases at J; junction bases unmatched: 10. For the CDR3, the DNA is TGCAGCGGGTGTATGAGCGGGGGGTCCACAGATACGCAGTATTTT. Its protein is CSGCMSGGSTDTQYF.

This clonotype is a singleton in its sample. V gene TRBV12-3 or TRBV12-4 combines with J gene TRBJ2-7; tentatively, D is TRBD1 (5 bases). There are 13 residues in the CDR3. Deletions cut 5 bases from V and 6 bases from J, with 14 bases between. In DNA form, the CDR3 reads TGTGCCAGCAGTCTAGGGGCAGTGGCCGAGCAGTACTTC. This sequence encodes CASSLGAVAEQYF.

In this sample, this clonotype turned up a few times. The chain combines TRBV5-5 with TRBJ2-3; 9 bases agree with TRBD1. V was pared by 3 bases and J by 3 bases, with 14 bases of the junction left unmatched. The CDR3 is made up of 18 amino acids. The V gene's germline CDR1 is SGHKS and CDR2 YYEKEE (reference sequence). CDR3 sequence: CASSWTGTGISRTDTQYF. CDR3 coding DNA: TGTGCCAGCAGCTGGACCGGGACAGGGATATCCAGAACAGATACGCAGTATTTT.

J is TRBJ2-3 and V is TRBV12-3 or TRBV12-4; D gene uncertain. Trimming shortened V by 0 bases and J by 2 bases, and 15 bases separated the two germline ends. The length of the CDR3 is 17 residues. The CDR3 reads CASSLAGKRPSTDTQYF. CDR3 nucleotides: TGTGCCAGCAGTTTAGCAGGAAAGCGCCCCTCCACAGATACGCAGTATTTT.

This clonotype was counted at least ten times. The rearrangement joins TRBV7-2 to TRBJ2-5, with TRBD2 matching 8 bases. The J call may be faulty, since TRBJ2-3 better matches the DNA end. Germline CDR1 SGHTA, CDR2 FQGNSA. The CDR3 is made up of 11 amino acids. CDR3 sequence (DNA): TGTGCCAGCAGCTCTAGCGGGACGCAGTATTTT. Encoded protein: CASSSSGTQYF.

This chain uses TRBV5-1 with TRBJ2-3; the D is unclear. The V end was cut by 0 bases, the J end by 7 bases, with 6 bases between. This CDR3 is 12 amino acids long. Germline CDR1 SGHRS, CDR2 YFSETQ. Here the CDR3 reads CASSLDTNTQYF. The CDR3 region has the DNA TGCGCCAGCAGCTTGGATACGAATACGCAGTATTTT. The whole variable domain, remainder taken from reference TRBV5-1 and TRBJ2-3, is KAGVTQTPRYLIKTRGQQVTLSCSPISGHRSVSWYQQTPGQGLQFLFEYFSETQRNKGNFPGRFSGRQFSNSRSEMNVSTLELGDSALYLCASSLDTNTQYFGPGTRLTVL.

This clonotype was detected ten times or more. The rearrangement joins TRBV5-1 to TRBJ1-1; no reliable D call. The V end was cut by 0 bases, the J end by 0 bases, with 6 bases between. Looked up from germline, CDR1 is SGHRS and CDR2 is YFSETQ. The CDR3 has 14 residues. CDR3 amino acids: CASSLGAMNTEAFF. CDR3 bases: TGCGCCAGCAGCTTGGGGGCTATGAACACTGAAGCTTTCTTT.

This clonotype was seen only a few times. The J gene is TRBJ1-1, the V gene TRBV5-1, with D possibly being TRBD1 (6 bases). The CDR3 loop spans 16 amino acids. V shed 2 bases and J shed 6 bases, with 20 bases lying between them. CDR1 SGHRS and CDR2 YFSETQ come from the germline V gene. This chain's CDR3 is CASSLQGPLDRAEAFF. The CDR3 DNA is TGCGCCAGCAGCTTACAGGGACCCCTCGACCGCGCTGAAGCTTTCTTT.

V and J are TRBV5-1 and TRBJ2-7; 8 positions agree with TRBD1. The V segment lost 0 bases and the J segment 0 bases; nucleotides outside the gene matches: 5. Germline V gene data show CDR1 as SGHRS and CDR2 as YFSETQ. The CDR3 is 16 residues long. CDR3 sequence reads: CASSLDQGALSYEQYF. The CDR3 DNA sequence: TGCGCCAGCAGCTTGGACCAGGGGGCTCTCTCCTACGAGCAGTACTTC.

V and J are TRBV5-1 and TRBJ2-1; TRBD2 agrees at 7 bases. Germline V gives CDR1 SGHRS, CDR2 YFSETQ. V lost 0 bases to trimming and J lost 2 bases; unmatched junction nucleotides: 5. The CDR3 consists of 16 residues. The DNA for the CDR3 is TGCGCCAGCAGCTTGGGAGCGGGGAACCCCTACAATGAGCAGTTCTTC. Its protein is CASSLGAGNPYNEQFF.

The chain combines TRBV2 with TRBJ2-5; the match to TRBD2 covers 9 bases. The germline CDR1 and CDR2 sequences are SNHLY and FYNNEI. This CDR3 comprises 16 residues. Losses at the gene ends were 3 bases for V and 0 bases for J; bases not matched to a gene: 5. The chain's CDR3 is CASSDPSGAYQETQYF. Written as DNA, the CDR3 is TGTGCCAGCAGTGATCCTAGCGGGGCCTACCAAGAGACCCAGTACTTC.

This clonotype was observed a handful of times. The chain combines TRBV5-1 with TRBJ2-1, with D perhaps matching TRBD2 (6 bases). Germline values: CDR1 SGHRS, CDR2 YFSETQ. The V and J ends lost 1 base and 0 bases respectively, with 23 bases between them. The CDR3 sequence is 20 residues long. This CDR3 reads CASSLSTFGATGSSYNEQFF. For the CDR3, the DNA is TGCGCCAGCAGCTTGTCCACTTTTGGGGCCACCGGGAGCTCCTACAATGAGCAGTTCTTC.

The chain is built from TRBV6-2 or TRBV6-3 and TRBJ2-5; 10 bases match TRBD1. The CDR3 runs to 14 residues. Trimming took 10 bases from V and 4 from J; bases not matched to a gene: 9. Germline V gene data show CDR1 as MNHEY and CDR2 as SVGEGT. In DNA form, the CDR3 reads TGTGCCACAGAGGACAGGGGGGGCTCAGAGACCCAGTACTTC. This codes for CATEDRGGSETQYF.

Ten or more counts support this clonotype. CDR3 DNA sequence: TGCAGCGTTGCAAGGAATGAGCAGTTCTTC. As protein: CSVARNEQFF. J is TRBJ2-1 and V is TRBV29-1, with D uncertain. The CDR3 contains 10 residues. Germline CDR1 and CDR2: SQVTM and ANQGSEA. Deletions cut 4 bases from V and 7 bases from J, with 5 bases between.

The chain has TRBV12-5 and TRBJ2-1, with TRBD2 matching over 10 bases. Germline CDR1 and CDR2: LGHNT and FRNRAP. The CDR3 consists of 18 residues. V lost 1 base, J lost 4 bases, and 10 bases stayed unmatched. The chain's CDR3 is CASGLAEIAGGPYNEQFF. CDR3 coding DNA: TGTGCTAGTGGTTTGGCCGAGATAGCGGGGGGCCCGTACAATGAGCAGTTCTTC.

The chain joins TRBV5-5 to TRBJ2-7, with a tentative D call TRBD2 (6 bases). V was cut by 3 bases and J by 4 bases, with 14 bases left in between. This CDR3 is built from 14 residues. Looked up from germline, CDR1 is SGHKS and CDR2 is YYEKEE (reference sequence). DNA for the CDR3: TGTGCCAGCAGCTCATACCGGGAGACTTACGAGCAGTACTTC. Translation: CASSSYRETYEQYF.

For the CDR3, the DNA is TGTGCCAGCAGTTTGGGGGCTGCGGACAATGAGCAGTTCTTC. Translation gives CASSLGAADNEQFF. V is TRBV12-3 or TRBV12-4 and J is TRBJ2-1; D might be TRBD1 (6 bases). The ends were cut back, 3 bases at V and 5 bases at J, with 11 bases in the middle. This CDR3 has 14 residues.

The chain carries TRBV29-1 and TRBJ1-2; 7 bases fit TRBD1. CDR1 is SQVTM and CDR2 is ANQGSEA in the germline V gene. Trimming removed 4 bases from V and 0 bases from J; junction bases left unmatched: 8. The CDR3 is 15 residues long. The CDR3 sequence: CSVGATGSTNYGYTF. DNA for the CDR3: TGCAGCGTTGGGGCGACAGGGTCAACTAACTATGGCTACACCTTC.

This clonotype has at least ten counts. In nucleotides, the CDR3 is TGCAGTGCTGGAACCGGGACAGGGGGGACAGATACGCAGTATTTT. As protein: CSAGTGTGGTDTQYF. The rearrangement uses TRBV20-1 and TRBJ2-3, with TRBD1 identical over 11 bases. CDR1 DFQATT and CDR2 SNEGSKA come from the germline V gene (reference sequence). The CDR3 is 15 amino acids. J gave up 3 bases and V 5 bases, and 7 bases lay outside the gene matches.

The chain combines TRBV12-3 or TRBV12-4 with TRBJ1-5; 9 bases map to TRBD1. V lost 4 bases to trimming and J lost 6 bases; unmatched junction nucleotides: 4. The CDR3 loop spans 14 amino acids. CDR3 sequence: CASSSGQGIQPQHF. The CDR3 DNA reads TGTGCCAGCAGTTCAGGACAGGGGATTCAGCCCCAGCATTTT.

V and J are TRBV7-2 and TRBJ1-6; D remains ambiguous. The germline V gene has CDR1 SGHTA and CDR2 FQGNSA. This CDR3 has 15 amino acids. V lost 0 bases, J lost 6 bases, and 9 bases lay in between. The CDR3, as DNA: TGTGCCAGCAGCTTAGCGTTCGGCCCTAATTCACCCCTCCACTTT. It translates to CASSLAFGPNSPLHF. Full variable domain (remainder filled in from reference TRBV7-2 and TRBJ1-6): GAGVSQSPSNKVTEKGKDVELRCDPISGHTALYWYRQSLGQGLEFLIYFQGNSAPDKSGLPSDRFSAERTGGSVSTLTIQRTQQEDSAVYLCASSLAFGPNSPLHFGNGTRLTVT.

This clonotype was recorded a few times. V gene TRBV10-3 combines with J gene TRBJ2-7, with D perhaps assigned TRBD1 or TRBD2 (5 bases each). This CDR3 region has 16 residues. Germline V gene data show CDR1 as ENHRY and CDR2 as SYGVKD. Trimming removed 4 bases from V and 0 bases from J, with 16 bases in between. The CDR3 coding sequence is TGTGCCATCAGTGGGGGGACGGGACGGATCTCCTACGAGCAGTACTTC. Its protein is CAISGGTGRISYEQYF.

The chain links TRBV7-9 to TRBJ2-7, with TRBD1 identical over 7 bases. This CDR3 has 15 residues. Germline values: CDR1 SEHNR, CDR2 FQNEAQ (reference sequence). The junction had 9 bases not matched to a gene; V was cut back by 5 bases and J by 2 bases. The CDR3 region has the DNA TGTGCCAGCAGCCCATCCGGGACAGTCCCCTACGAGCAGTACTTC. This encodes CASSPSGTVPYEQYF.

The rearrangement uses TRBV4-1 and TRBJ2-7, with 7 nucleotides matching TRBD2. The CDR3 spans 15 residues. Germline V lookup: CDR1 MGHRA, CDR2 YSYEKL. Trimming removed 1 base from V and 3 bases from J; junction bases left unmatched: 6. The CDR3 DNA reads as TGCGCCAGCAGCCAAGCCCAGGCGGGGGTCTACGAGCAGTACTTC. It encodes CASSQAQAGVYEQYF.

This clonotype turned up a few times. The chain has TRBV5-1 and TRBJ2-3, with D perhaps matching TRBD2 (5 bases). Germline CDR1 reads SGHRS; CDR2 reads YFSETQ. This CDR3 is 16 amino acids long. Trimming left V 5 bases short and J 0 bases short, with 16 bases between. CDR3 DNA: TGCGCCAGCAGGATTGATGCCAGCGGTAGCACAGATACGCAGTATTTT. It yields the protein CASRIDASGSTDTQYF.

This chain connects TRBV28 to TRBJ2-7; TRBD1 is a possible D gene (6 bases). The V gene lost 2 bases and the J gene lost 0 bases, with 11 bases spanning the gap. The CDR3 length is 15 residues. Germline V lookup: CDR1 MDHEN, CDR2 SYDVKM. The CDR3 coding sequence is TGTGCCAGCAGTTTACCATCGACAGGCTCCTACGAGCAGTACTTC. The encoded protein is CASSLPSTGSYEQYF.

This clonotype showed up just a few times. The chain recombines TRBV5-1 with TRBJ2-3; no definite D call. Germline lookup yields CDR1 SGHRS and CDR2 YFSETQ. Trimming left V 0 bases short and J 6 bases short, with 8 bases between. This CDR3 is 13 amino acids long. In DNA, the CDR3 is TGCGCCAGCAGCTTGGTCCGGGTGGATACGCAGTATTTT. Translated, it gives CASSLVRVDTQYF.

Turning to this clonotype: At one boundary the junction diverges from the germline segment, which might be a read error. The chain employs TRBV20-1 and TRBJ1-2; D is ambiguous. The V gene's germline CDR1 is DFQATT and CDR2 SNEGSKA (reference sequence). The CDR3 sequence is 15 residues long. The DNA of the CDR3 is TGCTGTGCTAGACCCCGTGCCCTTCGGGAAACCGGCTACACCTTC. Translating gives CCARPRALRETGYTF.